A single T cell receptor (beta chain) is shown here with its context. What it binds is unknown. The data originate from a study of OX40 agonist ivuxolimab in advanced cancers. General study results and limits: Which antigen the expanded peripheral T cells recognized is unknown. There were, on average, more expanded clones in CD8+ T cells than in CD4+.

The table came from immunoSEQ multiplex PCR; TCRdb's copy has only in-frame clones and leaves some out. The sample yields approximately 80,000 clones, about 91% seen once. V was shortened by 0 bases and J by 15 bases, with 15 bases between the two germline ends. The germline V gene encodes CDR1 GTSNPN and CDR2 SVGIG (reference sequence). CDR3 length: 12 amino acids. The chain couples TRBV30 to TRBJ2-1; D unresolved. The source is an adult with an advanced solid tumor such as melanoma, head and neck, liver or kidney cancer. Sample: CD4+ or CD8+ T cells sorted from blood, taken in a trial of the OX40 agonist ivuxolimab. For the CDR3, the DNA is TGTGCCTGGAGTGTAGGCTCGGGCTTAGGGTTCTTC. Encoded protein: CAWSVGSGLGFF.